These 13 T cell receptor beta chains share one sample of origin, sequenced in a study of blood T cell repertoires in COVID-19. Here immunoSEQ multiplex PCR was the method, and the copy in TCRdb shows in-frame clones only, minus some. The sample shows 150,000 to 200,000 clones, under 95% of them seen only once. Sequenced: peripheral blood. The receptors derive from a man between 60 and 75 years old with active or convalescent COVID-19.

The chain couples TRBV27 to TRBJ1-2, with TRBD1 identical over 9 bases. The germline CDR1 and CDR2 sequences are MNHEY and SMNVEV (reference sequence). The CDR3 has 15 residues. After removal of 2 bases from V and 5 bases from J, the junction contained 6 bases not matched to a gene. CDR3 sequence: CASSLRGQGAYGYTF. CDR3 DNA sequence: TGTGCCAGCAGTTTAAGGGGACAGGGAGCATATGGCTACACCTTC.

V gene TRBV4-1 combines with J gene TRBJ2-2; the match to TRBD2 covers 8 bases. V shed 1 base and J 1 base; nucleotides not matched to a gene: 5. Per germline, CDR1 MGHRA and CDR2 YSYEKL. This CDR3 is built from 17 residues. CDR3 DNA: TGCGCCAGCAGCCAAGGGTTTAGCGGGGTGAACACCGGGGAGCTGTTTTTT. As protein: CASSQGFSGVNTGELFF.

The table lists this clone with a count of one. The gene calls are TRBV18 and TRBJ2-3, with 7 bases that match TRBD1. Germline CDR1 and CDR2: KGHSH and LQKENI. This CDR3 region has 16 residues. After removal of 3 bases from V and 1 base from J, the junction contained 7 bases not matched to a gene. The CDR3 reads CASSPPRGTGTDTQYF. In nucleotides, the CDR3 is TGTGCCAGCTCACCGCCCAGGGGGACCGGCACAGATACGCAGTATTTT.

This chain links TRBV29-1 with TRBJ2-1, with D perhaps matching TRBD2 (6 bases). Germline CDR1 and CDR2: SQVTM and ANQGSEA. Trimming shortened V by 2 bases and J by 6 bases, and 17 bases separated the two germline ends. The CDR3 has 15 residues. The CDR3 is CSVESVAGRSNEQFF. CDR3 sequence (DNA): TGCAGCGTTGAAAGCGTTGCGGGGAGGAGCAATGAGCAGTTCTTC.

A remark on this clone: The sample holds other DNA sequences that translate to the same CDR3. The chain couples TRBV5-1 to TRBJ2-7; D might be TRBD1 (5 bases). CDR3 length: 12 amino acids. Germline CDR1 reads SGHRS; CDR2 reads YFSETQ. Between the trimmed V and J ends, which lost 0 bases and 5 bases, there was a span of 6 bases. DNA for the CDR3: TGCGCCAGCAGCTTGGTAGGGGACGAGCAGTACTTC. Its protein product is CASSLVGDEQYF.

V gene TRBV5-5 combines with J gene TRBJ2-2; TRBD2 is a possible D gene (5 bases). The CDR3 consists of 16 residues. The germline V gene encodes CDR1 SGHKS and CDR2 YYEKEE (reference sequence). V was cut by 2 bases and J by 0 bases, with 11 bases left in between. CDR3 loop: CASSLSPGSNTGELFF. CDR3 DNA: TGTGCCAGCAGCTTATCCCCGGGGTCGAACACCGGGGAGCTGTTTTTT.

V and J are TRBV6-2 or TRBV6-3 and TRBJ1-2; tentatively, D is TRBD1 (5 bases). The V end lost 1 base, the J end lost 2 bases, and 5 bases lay between the germline ends. The CDR3 has 13 amino acids. CDR1 MNHEY and CDR2 SVGEGT come from the germline V gene. CDR3 residues: CASSYWTNYGYTF. CDR3 in DNA: TGTGCCAGCAGTTACTGGACAAACTATGGCTACACCTTC.

The chain joins TRBV5-1 to TRBJ2-7; a possible D gene is TRBD2 (5 bases). V gave up 0 bases and J gave up 2 bases, with 15 bases separating them. The CDR3 has 16 amino acids. The V gene's germline CDR1 is SGHRS and CDR2 YFSETQ. DNA of the CDR3: TGCGCCAGCAGCTTGGTGCCGGGATCAACTACCTACGAGCAGTACTTC. This gives the protein CASSLVPGSTTYEQYF.

This sequence joins TRBV30 and TRBJ2-1; the match to TRBD1 covers 9 bases. Germline V CDR1 and CDR2: GTSNPN, SVGIG (reference sequence). With V trimmed by 4 bases and J by 6 bases, 13 bases remained unmatched. The CDR3 totals 16 residues. The CDR3 protein is CAWNPRTGQGINEQFF. The CDR3 DNA follows: TGTGCCTGGAACCCTCGGACGGGACAGGGTATCAATGAGCAGTTCTTC.

The J gene is TRBJ1-2, the V gene TRBV25-1; D not resolved. This CDR3 has 11 amino acids. V was pared by 8 bases and J by 3 bases, with 7 bases between. The germline V gene has CDR1 MGHDK and CDR2 SYGVNS. CDR3: CASGEYYGYTF. The CDR3 coding sequence is TGTGCCAGCGGGGAGTACTATGGCTACACCTTC.

The V call is TRBV10-3, the J call TRBJ1-6; D possibly corresponds to TRBD1 (6 bases). V was shortened by 7 bases and J by 5 bases, with 12 bases between the two germline ends. The CDR3 consists of 14 residues. From germline, CDR1 is ENHRY and CDR2 SYGVKD. CDR3 DNA: TGTGCCATCACTGAAGGGGGGGATAATTCACCCCTCCACTTT. Protein sequence: CAITEGGDNSPLHF.

This clone has a single count. The chain couples TRBV2 to TRBJ1-4, with a tentative D call TRBD1 (5 bases). Germline loops: CDR1 SNHLY, CDR2 FYNNEI. V dropped 3 bases and J dropped 4 bases, with 9 bases sitting between them. The CDR3 is made up of 14 amino acids. CDR3 nucleotides: TGTGCCAGCAGTGAGGGGCAGTTTAATGAAAAACTGTTTTTT. Its translation: CASSEGQFNEKLFF.

The chain joins TRBV30 to TRBJ2-1, with D perhaps matching TRBD2 (6 bases). The germline gives CDR1 GTSNPN, CDR2 SVGIG (reference sequence). The ends were cut back, 0 bases at V and 4 bases at J, with 28 bases in the middle. This CDR3 has 20 residues. The DNA for the CDR3 is TGTGCCTGGAGTGTACGGAGAGTAGGAGTCCGGGACTTATTTTACAATGAGCAGTTCTTC. This sequence encodes CAWSVRRVGVRDLFYNEQFF. The whole variable domain, remainder taken from reference TRBV30 and TRBJ2-1, is SQTIHQWPATLVQPVGSPLSLECTVEGTSNPNLYWYRQAAGRGLQLLFYSVGIGQISSEVPQNLSASRPQDRQFILSSKKLLLSDSGFYLCAWSVRRVGVRDLFYNEQFFGPGTRLTVL.